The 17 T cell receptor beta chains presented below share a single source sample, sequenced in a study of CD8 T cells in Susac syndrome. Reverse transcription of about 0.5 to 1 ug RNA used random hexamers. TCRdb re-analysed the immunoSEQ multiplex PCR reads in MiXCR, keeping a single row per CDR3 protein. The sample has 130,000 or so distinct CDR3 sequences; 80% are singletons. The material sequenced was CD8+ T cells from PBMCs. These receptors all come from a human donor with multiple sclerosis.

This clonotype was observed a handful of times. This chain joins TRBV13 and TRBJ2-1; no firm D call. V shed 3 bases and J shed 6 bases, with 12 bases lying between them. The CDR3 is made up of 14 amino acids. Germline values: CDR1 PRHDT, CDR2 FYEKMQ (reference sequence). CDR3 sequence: CASSFPLRSNEQFF. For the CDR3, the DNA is TGTGCCAGCAGCTTTCCCCTCAGATCCAATGAGCAGTTCTTC.

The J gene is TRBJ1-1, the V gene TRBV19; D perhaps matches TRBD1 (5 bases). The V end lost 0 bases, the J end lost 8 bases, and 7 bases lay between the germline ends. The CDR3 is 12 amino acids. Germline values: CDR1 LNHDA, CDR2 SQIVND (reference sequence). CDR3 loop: CASSIDGAEAFF. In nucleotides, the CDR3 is TGTGCCAGTAGTATAGATGGGGCGGAAGCTTTCTTT.

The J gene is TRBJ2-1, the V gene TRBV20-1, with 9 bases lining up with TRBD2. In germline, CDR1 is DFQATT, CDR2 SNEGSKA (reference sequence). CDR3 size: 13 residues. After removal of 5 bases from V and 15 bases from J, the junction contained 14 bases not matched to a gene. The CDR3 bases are TGCAGTGCTTGGACTAGCGCGGGAGGTGAACGGTTCTTC. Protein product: CSAWTSAGGERFF.

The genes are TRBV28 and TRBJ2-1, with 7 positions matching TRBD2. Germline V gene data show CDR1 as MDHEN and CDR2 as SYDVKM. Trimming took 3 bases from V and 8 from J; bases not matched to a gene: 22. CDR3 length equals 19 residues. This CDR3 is CASSFSRVTSVSQWDEQFF. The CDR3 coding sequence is TGTGCCAGCAGTTTTAGCAGGGTAACTAGCGTCTCTCAGTGGGATGAGCAGTTCTTC.

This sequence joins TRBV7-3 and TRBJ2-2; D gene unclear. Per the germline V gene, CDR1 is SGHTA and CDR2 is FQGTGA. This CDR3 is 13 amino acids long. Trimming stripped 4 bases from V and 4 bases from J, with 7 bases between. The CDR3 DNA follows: TGTGCCAGCAGCTCCCTTTCCACCGGGGAGCTGTTTTTT. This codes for CASSSLSTGELFF.

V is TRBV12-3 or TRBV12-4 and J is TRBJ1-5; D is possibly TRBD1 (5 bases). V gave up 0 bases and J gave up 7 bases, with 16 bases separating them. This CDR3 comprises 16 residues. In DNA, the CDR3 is TGTGCCAGCAGTTTAGCGGGGGTGGAGGGTTTCCAGCCCCAGCATTTT. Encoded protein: CASSLAGVEGFQPQHF.

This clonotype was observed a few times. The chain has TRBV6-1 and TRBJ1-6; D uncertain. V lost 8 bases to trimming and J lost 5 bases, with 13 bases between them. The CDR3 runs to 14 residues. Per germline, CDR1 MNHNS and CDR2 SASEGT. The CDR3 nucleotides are TGTGCCAGCCGCCCTTTCGGGAATAATTCACCCCTCCACTTT. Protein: CASRPFGNNSPLHF.

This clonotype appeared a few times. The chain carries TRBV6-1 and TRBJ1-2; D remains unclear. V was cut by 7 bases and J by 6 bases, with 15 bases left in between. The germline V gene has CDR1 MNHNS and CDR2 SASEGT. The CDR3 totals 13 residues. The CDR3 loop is CASISRLSHGYTF. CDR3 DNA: TGTGCCAGCATCAGTCGGCTTAGCCATGGCTACACCTTC.

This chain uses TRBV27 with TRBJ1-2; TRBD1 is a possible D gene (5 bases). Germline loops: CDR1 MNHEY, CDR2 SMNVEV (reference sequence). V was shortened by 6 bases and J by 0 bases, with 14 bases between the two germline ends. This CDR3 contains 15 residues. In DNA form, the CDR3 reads TGTGCCAGCAGCCCCCTCCGGGGGACTAACTATGGCTACACCTTC. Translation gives CASSPLRGTNYGYTF.

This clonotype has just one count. The CDR3 coding sequence is TGTGCCAGCAGCTATTCCGGGTCAAGCTCCTACGAGCAGTACGTC. This sequence encodes CASSYSGSSSYEQYV. V is TRBV7-8 and J is TRBJ2-7, with unresolved D. V was cut by 4 bases and J by 0 bases, with 13 bases left in between. The CDR3 contains 15 residues. The V gene's germline CDR1 is SGHVS and CDR2 FQNEAQ.

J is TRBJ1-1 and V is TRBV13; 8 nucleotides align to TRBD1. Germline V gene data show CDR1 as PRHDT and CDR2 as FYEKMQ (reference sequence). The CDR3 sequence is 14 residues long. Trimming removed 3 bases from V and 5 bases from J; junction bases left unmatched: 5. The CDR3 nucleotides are TGTGCCAGCAGCTTCAACAGGGGGTGGACTGAAGCTTTCTTT. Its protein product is CASSFNRGWTEAFF.

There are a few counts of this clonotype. CDR3 sequence (DNA): TGTGCCAGCAGCTCCGTACAGGGGCACACCGGGGAGCTGTTTTTT. Its protein is CASSSVQGHTGELFF. The chain employs TRBV11-2 and TRBJ2-2; 7 bases line up with TRBD1. The trim removed 4 bases at V and 3 bases at J, leaving 5 bases unmatched. The CDR3 runs 15 residues. CDR1 and CDR2 from the germline V gene are SGHAT and FQNNGV.

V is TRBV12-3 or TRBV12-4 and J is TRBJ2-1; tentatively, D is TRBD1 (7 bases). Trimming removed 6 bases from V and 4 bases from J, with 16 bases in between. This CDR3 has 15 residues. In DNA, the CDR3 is TGTGCCAGCAGCGAAGGCGGGACAGAGTACAATGAGCAGTTCTTC. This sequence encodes CASSEGGTEYNEQFF.

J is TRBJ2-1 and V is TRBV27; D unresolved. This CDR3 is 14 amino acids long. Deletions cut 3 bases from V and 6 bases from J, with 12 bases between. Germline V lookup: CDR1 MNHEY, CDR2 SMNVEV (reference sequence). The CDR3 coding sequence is TGTGCCAGCAGTTTCGGCGGACCTTCCAATGAGCAGTTCTTC. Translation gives CASSFGGPSNEQFF.

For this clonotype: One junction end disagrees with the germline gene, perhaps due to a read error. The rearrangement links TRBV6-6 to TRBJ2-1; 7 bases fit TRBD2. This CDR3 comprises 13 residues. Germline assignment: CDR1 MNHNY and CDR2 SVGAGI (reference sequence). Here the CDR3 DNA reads TGTGCCAGCAGTTACACCCCAATGGCGGGAGTGATCTTC. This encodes CASSYTPMAGVIF.

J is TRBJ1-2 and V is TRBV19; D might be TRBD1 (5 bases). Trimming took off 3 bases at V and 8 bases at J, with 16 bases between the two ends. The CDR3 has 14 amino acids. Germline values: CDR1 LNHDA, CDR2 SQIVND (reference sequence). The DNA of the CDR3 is TGTGCCAGTAGTATGCGTCCAGGAGCAGGGGGCTACACCTTC. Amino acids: CASSMRPGAGGYTF.

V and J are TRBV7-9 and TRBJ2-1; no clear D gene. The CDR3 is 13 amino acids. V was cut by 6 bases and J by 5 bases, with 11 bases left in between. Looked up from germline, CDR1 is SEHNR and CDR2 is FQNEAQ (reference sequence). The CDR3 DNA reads TGTGCCAGCAGTACCGGGTCTCACAATGAGCAGTTCTTC. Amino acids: CASSTGSHNEQFF.